Sequencing of this T cell receptor beta chain was carried out in a study of cytomegalovirus exposure and HLA in healthy donors. This clone occurred once. The junction departs from the called germline gene at one end, perhaps through a read error. Profiled with immunoSEQ multiplex PCR; TCRdb holds only in-frame clones, not every one. The data show about 220,000 clones, around 90% seen once. The sequence derives from a woman aged 18-29 years in good health and CMV-seronegative. The material sequenced was PBMCs.

The CDR3 is CASSSDRLNTGELFF. CDR3 DNA sequence: TGTGCTAGCAGCTCGGACAGGTTGAACACCGGGGAGCTGTTTTTT. V is TRBV7-7 and J is TRBJ2-2, with TRBD1 identical over 7 bases. Germline-derived CDR1 and CDR2 are SSHAT and FNYEAQ (reference sequence). The CDR3 extends over 15 amino acids. Full variable domain (missing parts from reference TRBV7-7 and TRBJ2-2): GAGVSQSPRYKVTKRGQDVTLRCDPISSHATLYWYQQALGQGPEFLTYFNYEAQPDKSGLPSDRFSAERPEGSISTLTIQRTEQRDSAMYRCASSSDRLNTGELFFGEGSRLTVL.